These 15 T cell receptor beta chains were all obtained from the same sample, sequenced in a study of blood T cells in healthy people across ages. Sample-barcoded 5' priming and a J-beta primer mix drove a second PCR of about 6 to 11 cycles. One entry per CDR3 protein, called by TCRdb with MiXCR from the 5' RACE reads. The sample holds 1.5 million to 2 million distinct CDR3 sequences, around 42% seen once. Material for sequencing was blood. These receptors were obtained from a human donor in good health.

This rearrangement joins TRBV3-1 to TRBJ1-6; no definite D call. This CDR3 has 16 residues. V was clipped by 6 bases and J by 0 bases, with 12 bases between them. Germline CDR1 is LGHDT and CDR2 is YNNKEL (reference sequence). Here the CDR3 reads CASREFGSSYNSPLHF. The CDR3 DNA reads TGTGCCAGCAGAGAATTTGGAAGCTCCTATAATTCACCCCTCCACTTT. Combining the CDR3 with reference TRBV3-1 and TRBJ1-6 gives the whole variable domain DTAVSQTPKYLVTQMGNDKSIKCEQNLGHDTMYWYKQDSKKFLKIMFSYNNKELIINETVPNRFSPKSPDKAHLNLHINSLELGDSAVYFCASREFGSSYNSPLHFGNGTRLTVT.

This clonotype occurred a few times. The CDR3 DNA reads as TGTGCCACCAGCCTTTGGGGGGAAAACACCGGGGAGCTGTTTTTT. Amino acids: CATSLWGENTGELFF. The rearrangement joins TRBV24-1 to TRBJ2-2, with D maybe TRBD2 (6 bases). The length of the CDR3 is 15 residues. Germline CDR1 reads KGHDR; CDR2 reads SFDVKD. The V and J ends lost 7 bases and 2 bases respectively, with 13 bases between them.

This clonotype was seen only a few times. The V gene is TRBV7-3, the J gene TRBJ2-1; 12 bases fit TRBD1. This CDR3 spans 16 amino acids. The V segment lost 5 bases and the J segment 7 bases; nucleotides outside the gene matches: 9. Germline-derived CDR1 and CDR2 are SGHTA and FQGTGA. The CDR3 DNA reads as TGTGCCAGCAGCCCTCTAGGGACAGGGGGCCGGAATGAGCAGTTCTTC. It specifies CASSPLGTGGRNEQFF. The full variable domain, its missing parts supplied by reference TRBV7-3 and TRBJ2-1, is GAGVSQTPSNKVTEKGKYVELRCDPISGHTALYWYRQSLGQGPEFLIYFQGTGAADDSGLPNDRFFAVRPEGSVSTLKIQRTERGDSAVYLCASSPLGTGGRNEQFFGPGTRLTVL.

CDR3 in amino acids: CASSLSGGGEKLFF. For the CDR3, the DNA is TGTGCCAGCAGCTTATCGGGAGGAGGTGAAAAACTGTTTTTT. The chain joins TRBV7-2 to TRBJ1-4; D gene unclear. Deletions cut 2 bases from V and 7 bases from J, with 11 bases between. The CDR3 consists of 14 residues. Per the germline V gene, CDR1 is SGHTA and CDR2 is FQGNSA.

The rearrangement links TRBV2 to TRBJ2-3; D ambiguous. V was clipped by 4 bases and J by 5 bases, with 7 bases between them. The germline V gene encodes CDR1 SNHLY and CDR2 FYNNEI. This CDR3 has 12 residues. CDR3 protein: CASSGRKDTQYF. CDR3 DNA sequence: TGTGCCAGCAGTGGACGAAAAGATACGCAGTATTTT.

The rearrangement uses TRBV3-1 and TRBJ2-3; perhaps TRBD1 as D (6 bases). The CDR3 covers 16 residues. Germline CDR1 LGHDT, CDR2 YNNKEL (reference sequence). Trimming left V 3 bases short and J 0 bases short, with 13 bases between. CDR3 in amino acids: CASSHPTGTSTDTQYF. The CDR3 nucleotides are TGTGCCAGCAGCCACCCGACAGGTACTAGCACAGATACGCAGTATTTT.

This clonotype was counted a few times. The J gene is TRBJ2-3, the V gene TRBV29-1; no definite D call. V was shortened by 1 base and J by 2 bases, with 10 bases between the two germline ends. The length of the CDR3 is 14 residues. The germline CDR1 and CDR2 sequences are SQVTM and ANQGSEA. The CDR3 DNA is TGCAGCGTTGAAGGAAAAGTAAACACAGATACGCAGTATTTT. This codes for CSVEGKVNTDTQYF.

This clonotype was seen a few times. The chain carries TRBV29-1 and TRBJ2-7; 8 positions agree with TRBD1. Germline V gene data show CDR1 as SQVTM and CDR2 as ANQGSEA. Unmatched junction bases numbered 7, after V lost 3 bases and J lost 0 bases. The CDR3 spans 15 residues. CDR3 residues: CSVDFRGQLSYEQYF. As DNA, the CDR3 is TGCAGCGTTGACTTCAGGGGGCAACTCTCCTACGAGCAGTACTTC.

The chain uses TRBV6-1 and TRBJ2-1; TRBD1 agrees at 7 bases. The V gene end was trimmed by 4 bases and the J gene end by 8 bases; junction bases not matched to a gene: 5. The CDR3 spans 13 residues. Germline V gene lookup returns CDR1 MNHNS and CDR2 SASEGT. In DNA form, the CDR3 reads TGTGCCAGCAGTGGACAGGGATGGGATGAGCAGTTCTTC. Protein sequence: CASSGQGWDEQFF.

CDR3 nucleotides: TGCGCCAGCAGCCACACAGGGGAAGATACGCAGTATTTT. It encodes CASSHTGEDTQYF. The V call is TRBV4-3, the J call TRBJ2-3; 7 bases line up with TRBD1. CDR1 is LGHNA, CDR2 YSLEER, per germline. The V segment lost 3 bases and the J segment 5 bases; nucleotides outside the gene matches: 2. CDR3 length: 13 residues.

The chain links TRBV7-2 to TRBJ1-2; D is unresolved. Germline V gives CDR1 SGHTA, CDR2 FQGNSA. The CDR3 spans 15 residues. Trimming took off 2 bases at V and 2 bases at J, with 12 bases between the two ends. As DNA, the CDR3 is TGTGCCAGCAGCTTACACCCAACGGGGAACTATGGCTACACCTTC. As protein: CASSLHPTGNYGYTF.

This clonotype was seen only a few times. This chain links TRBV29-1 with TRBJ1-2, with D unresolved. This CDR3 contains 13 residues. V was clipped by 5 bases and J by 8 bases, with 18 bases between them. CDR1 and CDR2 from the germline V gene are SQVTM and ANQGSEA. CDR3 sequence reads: CSVMGREFRGYTF. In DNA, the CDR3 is TGCAGCGTTATGGGTCGGGAGTTCCGCGGCTACACCTTC.

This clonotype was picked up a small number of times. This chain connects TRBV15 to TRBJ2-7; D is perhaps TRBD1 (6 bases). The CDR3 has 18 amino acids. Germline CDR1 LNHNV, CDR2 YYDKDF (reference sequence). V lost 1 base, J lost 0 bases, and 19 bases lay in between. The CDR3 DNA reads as TGTGCCACCAGCAGAGCCGACCCCGGGACATCGGCCTCCTACGAGCAGTACTTC. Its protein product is CATSRADPGTSASYEQYF.

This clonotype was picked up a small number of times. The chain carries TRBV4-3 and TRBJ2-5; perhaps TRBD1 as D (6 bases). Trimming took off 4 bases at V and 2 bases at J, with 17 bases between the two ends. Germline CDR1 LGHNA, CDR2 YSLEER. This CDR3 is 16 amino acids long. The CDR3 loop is CASSLRGWDLQETQYF. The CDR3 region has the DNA TGCGCCAGCAGCCTTAGGGGGTGGGACCTTCAAGAGACCCAGTACTTC.

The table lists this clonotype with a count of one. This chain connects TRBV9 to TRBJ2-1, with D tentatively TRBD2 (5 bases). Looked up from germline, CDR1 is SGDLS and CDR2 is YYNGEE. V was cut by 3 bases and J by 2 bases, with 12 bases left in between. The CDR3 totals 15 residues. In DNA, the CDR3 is TGTGCCAGCAGCGCACTCGGAGGCCCCTACAATGAGCAGTTCTTC. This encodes CASSALGGPYNEQFF.